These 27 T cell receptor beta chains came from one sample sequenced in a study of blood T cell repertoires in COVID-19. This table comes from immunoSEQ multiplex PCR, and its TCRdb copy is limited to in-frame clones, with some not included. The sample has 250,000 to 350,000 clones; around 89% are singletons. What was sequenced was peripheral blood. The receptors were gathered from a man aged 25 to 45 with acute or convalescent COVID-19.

The CDR3, as DNA: TGTGCCAGCAGCCCCAAACAGGGGGTCGCCGGGGAGCTGTTTTTT. This sequence encodes CASSPKQGVAGELFF. The J gene is TRBJ2-2, the V gene TRBV11-2; 8 nucleotides align to TRBD1. CDR1 SGHAT and CDR2 FQNNGV come from the germline V gene. The CDR3 totals 15 residues. Trimming at V came to 5 bases and at J to 6 bases, leaving 8 bases not matched to a gene.

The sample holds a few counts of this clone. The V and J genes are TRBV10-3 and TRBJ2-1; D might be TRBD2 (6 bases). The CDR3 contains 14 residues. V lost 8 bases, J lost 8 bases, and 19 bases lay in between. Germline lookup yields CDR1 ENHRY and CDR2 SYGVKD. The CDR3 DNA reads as TGTGCCATCCGGGGCGGGGTCGGAGGGGATGAGCAGTTCTTC. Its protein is CAIRGGVGGDEQFF.

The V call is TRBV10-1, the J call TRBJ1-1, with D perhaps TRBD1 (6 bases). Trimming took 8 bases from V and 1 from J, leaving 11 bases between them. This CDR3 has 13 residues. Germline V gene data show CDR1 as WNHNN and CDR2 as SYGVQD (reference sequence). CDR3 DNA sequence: TGCGCCAGCGGGGGACAAGAGAACACTGAAGCTTTCTTT. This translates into CASGGQENTEAFF.

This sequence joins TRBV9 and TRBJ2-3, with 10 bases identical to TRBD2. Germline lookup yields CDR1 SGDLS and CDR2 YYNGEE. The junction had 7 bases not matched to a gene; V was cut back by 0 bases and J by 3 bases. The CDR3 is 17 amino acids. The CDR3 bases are TGTGCCAGCAGCGTAGGGGTTCAGCGGGGGGGTACAGATACGCAGTATTTT. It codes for CASSVGVQRGGTDTQYF. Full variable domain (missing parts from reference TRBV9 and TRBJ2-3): DSGVTQTPKHLITATGQRVTLRCSPRSGDLSVYWYQQSLDQGLQFLIQYYNGEERAKGNILERFSAQQFPDLHSELNLSSLELGDSALYFCASSVGVQRGGTDTQYFGPGTRLTVL.

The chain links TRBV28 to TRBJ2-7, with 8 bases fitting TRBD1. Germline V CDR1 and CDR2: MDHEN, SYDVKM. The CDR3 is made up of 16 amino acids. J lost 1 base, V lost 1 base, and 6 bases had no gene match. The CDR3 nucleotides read TGTGCCAGCAGTTTATCCCCAAGACAGGGGTCCTACGAGCAGTACTTC. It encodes CASSLSPRQGSYEQYF.

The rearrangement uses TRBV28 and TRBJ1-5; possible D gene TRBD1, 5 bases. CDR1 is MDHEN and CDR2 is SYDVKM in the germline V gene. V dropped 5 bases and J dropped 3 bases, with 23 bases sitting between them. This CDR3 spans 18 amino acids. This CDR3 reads CASSPLFEIRGSNQPQHF. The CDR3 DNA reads TGTGCCAGCAGTCCCCTATTTGAGATTAGGGGTTCCAATCAGCCCCAGCATTTT.

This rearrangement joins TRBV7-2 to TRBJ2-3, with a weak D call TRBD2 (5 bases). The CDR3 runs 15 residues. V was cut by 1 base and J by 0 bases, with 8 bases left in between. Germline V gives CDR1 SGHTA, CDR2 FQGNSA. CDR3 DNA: TGTGCCAGCAGCTTAGGAGGGTATAGCACAGATACGCAGTATTTT. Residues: CASSLGGYSTDTQYF.

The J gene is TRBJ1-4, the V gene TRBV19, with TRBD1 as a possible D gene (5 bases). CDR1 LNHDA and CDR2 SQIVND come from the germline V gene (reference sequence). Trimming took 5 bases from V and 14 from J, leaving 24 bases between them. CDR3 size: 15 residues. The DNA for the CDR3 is TGTGCCAGTAGTCCATTAGACAACTTAATGAAGGGGCTGTTTTTT. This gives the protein CASSPLDNLMKGLFF.

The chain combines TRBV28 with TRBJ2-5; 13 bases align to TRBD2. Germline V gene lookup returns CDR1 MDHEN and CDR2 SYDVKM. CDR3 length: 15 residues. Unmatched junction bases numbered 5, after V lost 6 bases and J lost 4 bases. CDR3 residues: CASSFGLAGVETQYF. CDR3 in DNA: TGTGCCAGCAGCTTCGGACTAGCGGGGGTAGAGACCCAGTACTTC. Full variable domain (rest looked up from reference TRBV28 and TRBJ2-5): DVKVTQSSRYLVKRTGEKVFLECVQDMDHENMFWYRQDPGLGLRLIYFSYDVKMKEKGDIPEGYSVSREKKERFSLILESASTNQTSMYLCASSFGLAGVETQYFGPGTRLLVL.

The CDR3 protein is CASSTQGSEQYF. CDR3 sequence (DNA): TGCGCCAGCAGCACACAGGGCTCCGAGCAGTACTTC. The V call is TRBV5-1, the J call TRBJ2-7; possible D gene TRBD1, 6 bases. The length of the CDR3 is 12 residues. Germline V gene lookup returns CDR1 SGHRS and CDR2 YFSETQ. Trimming stripped 4 bases from V and 6 bases from J, with 11 bases between.

CDR3 DNA sequence: TGTGCCAGCAGTACCAGCGGGGGGCGGGGCACAGATACGCAGTATTTT. This encodes CASSTSGGRGTDTQYF. V is TRBV27 and J is TRBJ2-3; 9 positions match TRBD2. The V and J ends lost 5 bases and 1 base, in that order; junction bases with no gene match: 7. CDR3 size: 16 residues. Looked up from germline, CDR1 is MNHEY and CDR2 is SMNVEV (reference sequence).

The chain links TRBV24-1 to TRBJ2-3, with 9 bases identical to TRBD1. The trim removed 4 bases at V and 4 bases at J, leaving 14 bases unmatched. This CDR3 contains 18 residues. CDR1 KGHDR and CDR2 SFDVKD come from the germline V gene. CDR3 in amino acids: CATSEGSGQGILADTQYF. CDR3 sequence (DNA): TGTGCCACCAGTGAAGGGTCGGGACAGGGAATCCTTGCAGATACGCAGTATTTT.

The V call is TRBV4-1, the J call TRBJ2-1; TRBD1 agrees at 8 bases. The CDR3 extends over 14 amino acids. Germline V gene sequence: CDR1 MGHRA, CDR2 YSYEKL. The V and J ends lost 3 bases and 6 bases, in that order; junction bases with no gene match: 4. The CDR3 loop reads CASSQATGGNEQFF. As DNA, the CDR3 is TGCGCCAGCAGCCAGGCTACAGGGGGCAATGAGCAGTTCTTC.

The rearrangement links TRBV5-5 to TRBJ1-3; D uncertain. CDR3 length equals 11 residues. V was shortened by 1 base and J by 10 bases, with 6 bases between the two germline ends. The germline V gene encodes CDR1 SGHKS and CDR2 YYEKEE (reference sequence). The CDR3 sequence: CASSLPQTIYF. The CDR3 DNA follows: TGTGCCAGCAGCTTGCCCCAAACCATATATTTT.

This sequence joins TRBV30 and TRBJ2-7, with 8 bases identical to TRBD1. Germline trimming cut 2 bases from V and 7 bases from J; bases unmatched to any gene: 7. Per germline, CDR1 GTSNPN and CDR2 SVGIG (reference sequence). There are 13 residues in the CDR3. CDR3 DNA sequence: TGTGCCTGGAGTCGGAGAACAGGGGGGGAGCAGTACTTC. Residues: CAWSRRTGGEQYF.

CDR3 DNA sequence: TGTGCCTGGATGGGGACAGGGCGGTACGAGCAGTACTTC. Its protein is CAWMGTGRYEQYF. The chain links TRBV30 to TRBJ2-7; 9 positions match TRBD1. The CDR3 totals 13 residues. Germline lookup yields CDR1 GTSNPN and CDR2 SVGIG (reference sequence). V trimming: 4 bases; J trimming: 4 bases; junction bases outside the gene matches: 5.

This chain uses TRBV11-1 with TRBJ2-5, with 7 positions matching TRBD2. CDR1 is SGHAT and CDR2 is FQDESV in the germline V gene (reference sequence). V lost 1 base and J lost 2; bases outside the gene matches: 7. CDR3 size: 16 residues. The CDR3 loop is CASSLESRGRQETQYF. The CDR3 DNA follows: TGTGCCAGCAGCTTAGAATCGCGGGGGAGACAAGAGACCCAGTACTTC. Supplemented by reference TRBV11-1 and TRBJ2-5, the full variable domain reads EAEVAQSPRYKITEKSQAVAFWCDPISGHATLYWYRQILGQGPELLVQFQDESVVDDSQLPKDRFSAERLKGVDSTLKIQPAELGDSAMYLCASSLESRGRQETQYFGPGTRLLVL.

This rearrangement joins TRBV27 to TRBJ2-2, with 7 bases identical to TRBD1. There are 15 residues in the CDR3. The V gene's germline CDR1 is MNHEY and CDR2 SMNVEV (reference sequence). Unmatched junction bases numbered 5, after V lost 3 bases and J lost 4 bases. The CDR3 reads CASSFEGAGTGELFF. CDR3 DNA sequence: TGTGCCAGCAGTTTTGAGGGGGCGGGCACCGGGGAGCTGTTTTTT.

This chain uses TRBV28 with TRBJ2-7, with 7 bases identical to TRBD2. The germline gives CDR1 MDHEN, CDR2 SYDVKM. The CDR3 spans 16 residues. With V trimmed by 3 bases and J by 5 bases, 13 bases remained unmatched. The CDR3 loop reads CASSFYQGGGSDEQYF. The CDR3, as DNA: TGTGCCAGCAGTTTCTATCAGGGCGGGGGATCTGACGAGCAGTACTTC.

The CDR3 region has the DNA TGTGCCAGCAGCCCGGTGGTAGCGGGGGTTCATGAGCAGTTCTTC. This encodes CASSPVVAGVHEQFF. The rearrangement joins TRBV27 to TRBJ2-1; 9 bases match TRBD2. This CDR3 is 15 amino acids long. After removal of 6 bases from V and 8 bases from J, the junction contained 11 bases not matched to a gene. Germline values: CDR1 MNHEY, CDR2 SMNVEV (reference sequence).

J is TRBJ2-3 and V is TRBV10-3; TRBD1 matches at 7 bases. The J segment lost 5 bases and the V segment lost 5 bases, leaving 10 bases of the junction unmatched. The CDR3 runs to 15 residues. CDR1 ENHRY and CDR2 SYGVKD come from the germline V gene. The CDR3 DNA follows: TGTGCCATCAGTTACACAGGGGATCTGGGAGATACGCAGTATTTT. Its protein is CAISYTGDLGDTQYF.

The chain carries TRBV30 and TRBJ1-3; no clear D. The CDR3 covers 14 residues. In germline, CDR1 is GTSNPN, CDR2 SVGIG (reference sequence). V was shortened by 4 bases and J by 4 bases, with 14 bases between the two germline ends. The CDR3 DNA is TGTGCCTGGACCCTAGGTTCGGAGGGAAACACCATATATTTT. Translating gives CAWTLGSEGNTIYF.

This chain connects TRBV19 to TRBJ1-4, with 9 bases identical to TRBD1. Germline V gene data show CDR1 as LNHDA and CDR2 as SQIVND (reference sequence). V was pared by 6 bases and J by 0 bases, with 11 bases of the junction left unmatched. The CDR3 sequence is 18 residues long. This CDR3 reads CASSKNWDRVATNEKLFF. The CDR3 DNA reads TGTGCCAGTAGCAAGAACTGGGACAGGGTTGCAACTAATGAAAAACTGTTTTTT.

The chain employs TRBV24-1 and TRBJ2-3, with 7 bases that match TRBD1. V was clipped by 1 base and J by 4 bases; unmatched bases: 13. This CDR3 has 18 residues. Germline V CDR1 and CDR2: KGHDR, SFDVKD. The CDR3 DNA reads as TGTGCCACCAGTGATTTTAGGTCGGGACAGATTTCAGCAGATACGCAGTATTTT. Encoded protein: CATSDFRSGQISADTQYF.

The CDR3 sequence is CASSYPRDRGSYEQFF. In nucleotides, the CDR3 is TGCGCCAGCAGCTACCCCCGGGACAGGGGCTCTTATGAGCAGTTCTTC. The V and J genes are TRBV5-1 and TRBJ2-1; 10 bases match TRBD1. V shed 3 bases and J 8 bases; nucleotides not matched to a gene: 11. The CDR3 loop spans 16 amino acids. The germline V gene has CDR1 SGHRS and CDR2 YFSETQ.

The CDR3 sequence: CASSPGLKAGNTIYF. CDR3 DNA: TGTGCCAGCTCACCGGGCCTAAAGGCTGGAAACACCATATATTTT. The rearrangement uses TRBV18 and TRBJ1-3; D is ambiguous. The CDR3 extends over 15 amino acids. Germline CDR1 KGHSH, CDR2 LQKENI. V lost 3 bases to trimming and J lost 2 bases, with 11 bases between them.

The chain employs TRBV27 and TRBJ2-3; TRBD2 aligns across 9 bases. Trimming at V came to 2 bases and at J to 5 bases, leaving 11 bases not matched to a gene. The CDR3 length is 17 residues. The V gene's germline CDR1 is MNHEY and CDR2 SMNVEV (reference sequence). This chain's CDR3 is CASSLISSGTIRDTQYF. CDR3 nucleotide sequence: TGTGCCAGCAGTTTAATCTCTAGCGGGACCATCCGAGATACGCAGTATTTT.